This T cell receptor (beta chain) emerged from a study of T cells in Graves' hyperthyroidism and ophthalmopathy. For the study at large: Peripheral blood specimens were obtained at initial diagnosis, prior to any treatment.

Regions amplified from RNA transcripts were the TCR beta CDR3 regions. The TCR CDR3 was amplified in a first-round RT-PCR using the HTBI primer set. TCRdb re-called the multiplex PCR reads through MiXCR, storing one row per CDR3 protein. Altogether a few hundred thousand distinct CDR3 sequences are present, about 19% being singletons, with the ten largest covering roughly 39%. The CDR3 consists of 15 residues. Trimming left V 1 base short and J 7 bases short, with 14 bases between. Germline CDR1 and CDR2: MGHRA and YSYEKL. Findings and limits, study-wide: Blood shared most expanded thyroid clonotypes above 0.001. Stable hyperthyroidism and ophthalmopathy were separated using 13 V-J signatures.

A remark on this clonotype: The antigen is undetermined.

Sequencing was done on a sample of blood. V and J are TRBV4-1 and TRBJ1-3, with D uncertain. The sequence derives from a man aged 45-65 years with Graves' ophthalmopathy. The CDR3 sequence: CASSQGGGRLNTIYF. In nucleotides, the CDR3 is TGCGCCAGCAGCCAAGGTGGAGGGCGGTTGAACACCATATATTTT.